These 18 T cell receptor beta chains originate from one sample sequenced in a study of blood T cells in healthy people across ages. Then a second PCR, running roughly 6 to 12 cycles, was carried out with a sample-barcoded 5' primer and a J-beta primer mix. TCRdb re-called the 5' RACE reads through MiXCR, storing one row per CDR3 protein. The sample lists nearly 1 million distinct CDR3 sequences; 45% to 60% were seen once. Sequenced input: blood. The receptors come from a woman aged 60 to 75 in good health.

The chain links TRBV27 to TRBJ2-7; weak D call: TRBD1 (6 bases). The J call could be wrong; TRBJ2-4 is a better fit for the DNA end. CDR3 size: 15 residues. Germline CDR1 and CDR2: MNHEY and SMNVEV (reference sequence). The CDR3 region has the DNA TGTGCCAGCAGTTTATTCAGGGGTGGGGGAAACATTCAGTACTTC. Amino acids: CASSLFRGGGNIQYF.

The chain links TRBV5-1 to TRBJ2-5; 8 bases align to TRBD2. Losses at the gene ends were 4 bases for V and 6 bases for J; bases not matched to a gene: 11. Germline V lookup: CDR1 SGHRS, CDR2 YFSETQ. This CDR3 has 15 amino acids. The CDR3 here is CASSPRTSLTQTQYF. As DNA, the CDR3 is TGCGCCAGCAGCCCCCGGACTAGCTTGACCCAGACCCAGTACTTC.

The V call is TRBV3-1, the J call TRBJ2-3; D not resolved. The V end lost 0 bases, the J end lost 0 bases, and 16 bases lay between the germline ends. The CDR3 length is 18 residues. Germline V gene data show CDR1 as LGHDT and CDR2 as YNNKEL (reference sequence). CDR3 protein: CASSQDFAEPTSTDTQYF. Written as DNA, the CDR3 is TGTGCCAGCAGCCAAGATTTCGCCGAGCCAACTAGCACAGATACGCAGTATTTT.

The genes are TRBV3-1 and TRBJ2-5; 9 bases match TRBD2. The V segment lost 4 bases and the J segment 0 bases; nucleotides outside the gene matches: 6. The CDR3 extends over 16 amino acids. Germline-derived CDR1 and CDR2 are LGHDT and YNNKEL (reference sequence). The CDR3 DNA sequence: TGTGCCAGCAGCCTCGGGACTAGCAGGTACCAAGAGACCCAGTACTTC. Encoded protein: CASSLGTSRYQETQYF.

In this sample, this clonotype turned up once. One junction end does not reproduce the germline sequence, and a read error may be involved. The chain employs TRBV28 and TRBJ2-1, with D possibly being TRBD2 (7 bases). The CDR3 sequence is 16 residues long. From germline, CDR1 is MDHEN and CDR2 SYDVKM. CDR3 sequence: CASTGSGAGVYKEQFF. The CDR3 bases are TGTGCCAGCACCGGCTCGGGGGCGGGAGTTTACAAGGAGCAGTTCTTC.

CDR3: CSVEGGVASGGTDTQYF. The DNA for the CDR3 is TGCAGCGTTGAAGGGGGGGTTGCTAGCGGGGGCACAGATACGCAGTATTTT. The V call is TRBV29-1, the J call TRBJ2-3; 9 bases line up with TRBD2. This CDR3 has 17 residues. Germline V gives CDR1 SQVTM, CDR2 ANQGSEA. With 1 base clipped from V and 1 base from J, the junction kept 9 bases outside the gene matches.

The V and J genes are TRBV20-1 and TRBJ2-1, with 8 bases aligning to TRBD2. J lost 10 bases, V lost 2 bases, and 7 bases had no gene match. CDR3 size: 13 residues. Germline V gives CDR1 DFQATT, CDR2 SNEGSKA (reference sequence). As DNA, the CDR3 is TGCAGTGCTAGACCGGGACTAGAGGGAGAGCAGTTCTTC. Translation: CSARPGLEGEQFF.

The chain uses TRBV18 and TRBJ1-2, with 7 positions matching TRBD1. CDR1 is KGHSH and CDR2 is LQKENI in the germline V gene. With V trimmed by 3 bases and J by 5 bases, 12 bases remained unmatched. The CDR3 sequence is 16 residues long. The CDR3: CASSPLQGPYPYGYTF. For the CDR3, the DNA is TGTGCCAGCTCACCCTTACAGGGGCCATATCCGTATGGCTACACCTTC.

This rearrangement joins TRBV10-3 to TRBJ2-7, with a weak D call TRBD2 (5 bases). The germline V and J ends were trimmed by 6 bases and 0 bases, with 24 bases remaining between them. Germline V gives CDR1 ENHRY, CDR2 SYGVKD. CDR3 size: 18 residues. CDR3 loop: CAIRATQRAGDFSYEQYF. The DNA for the CDR3 is TGTGCCATCAGGGCTACACAGAGGGCTGGAGACTTCTCCTACGAGCAGTACTTC.

In this sample, this clonotype turned up a few times. The chain carries TRBV29-1 and TRBJ2-1; 9 nucleotides line up with TRBD2. CDR3 size: 15 residues. Germline loops: CDR1 SQVTM, CDR2 ANQGSEA. Trimming at V came to 4 bases and at J to 9 bases, leaving 13 bases not matched to a gene. CDR3 sequence: CSVARSGRLLIEQFF. The CDR3, as DNA: TGCAGCGTTGCTCGGAGCGGGAGGCTTCTTATTGAGCAGTTCTTC.

This chain links TRBV20-1 with TRBJ2-4, with 8 bases matching TRBD1. Germline CDR1 reads DFQATT; CDR2 reads SNEGSKA (reference sequence). This CDR3 is 15 amino acids long. The V segment lost 4 bases and the J segment 0 bases; nucleotides outside the gene matches: 5. The CDR3 bases are TGCAGTGCTACGGGACAGGCAATAGCCAAAAACATTCAGTACTTC. The encoded protein is CSATGQAIAKNIQYF.

The rearrangement links TRBV20-1 to TRBJ2-7; TRBD2 matches 9 bases. This CDR3 region has 16 residues. J was trimmed by 1 base and V by 0 bases; bases with no gene match: 7. CDR1 and CDR2 from the germline V gene are DFQATT and SNEGSKA (reference sequence). The CDR3 protein is CSARDRGGRGSYEQYF. As DNA, the CDR3 is TGCAGTGCTAGAGATCGTGGCGGGAGGGGATCCTACGAGCAGTACTTC.

A single count supports this clonotype. V and J are TRBV12-3 or TRBV12-4 and TRBJ1-1; 11 nucleotides line up with TRBD1. The CDR3 loop spans 15 amino acids. V shed 6 bases, J shed 6 bases, and the junction held 9 bases outside the gene matches. The CDR3 DNA follows: TGTGCCAGCAGAACCAAGCCGGGACAGGGGGCTGAAGCTTTCTTT. Amino acids: CASRTKPGQGAEAFF.

This clonotype has just a few counts. This sequence joins TRBV7-2 and TRBJ2-3; no firm D call. The germline V and J ends were trimmed by 5 bases and 2 bases, with 14 bases remaining between them. The CDR3 sequence is 15 residues long. Per germline, CDR1 SGHTA and CDR2 FQGNSA. CDR3 amino acids: CASSEDRKVTDTQYF. In DNA form, the CDR3 reads TGTGCCAGCAGCGAGGATCGAAAGGTCACAGATACGCAGTATTTT.

This clonotype has more than one count but fewer than ten. The chain joins TRBV12-3 or TRBV12-4 to TRBJ2-5; D is undetermined. Between the trimmed V and J ends, which lost 3 bases and 5 bases, there was a span of 13 bases. The CDR3 has 14 amino acids. CDR3 in amino acids: CASSFLSPRETQYF. The DNA for the CDR3 is TGTGCCAGCAGTTTCTTGTCTCCCAGGGAGACCCAGTACTTC.

The genes are TRBV4-1 and TRBJ2-7; maybe TRBD2 (5 bases). The CDR3 is 14 residues long. CDR1 MGHRA and CDR2 YSYEKL come from the germline V gene. The V end was cut by 2 bases, the J end by 4 bases, with 12 bases between. In nucleotides, the CDR3 is TGCGCCAGCAGCCAACCTGGAGGTGGGTACGAGCAGTACTTC. Its protein product is CASSQPGGGYEQYF.

A word on this clonotype: A much larger clone sits a single nucleotide away, making a read error possible. V and J are TRBV29-1 and TRBJ2-5; 11 positions match TRBD1. CDR3 length: 14 residues. CDR1 is SQVTM, CDR2 ANQGSEA, per germline. V trimming: 5 bases; J trimming: 11 bases; junction bases outside the gene matches: 13. As DNA, the CDR3 is TGCAGCGTTATCGGACAGGGGGCGCGATATGAGCAGTACTTC. Amino acids: CSVIGQGARYEQYF.

This clonotype was seen a few times. The J gene is TRBJ2-5, the V gene TRBV2; D might be TRBD1 (6 bases). CDR1 is SNHLY, CDR2 FYNNEI, per germline. This CDR3 comprises 13 residues. V gave up 7 bases and J gave up 4 bases, with 13 bases separating them. The CDR3 loop reads CASKNRARETQYF. The CDR3 coding sequence is TGTGCCAGCAAAAACAGGGCGAGAGAGACCCAGTACTTC.